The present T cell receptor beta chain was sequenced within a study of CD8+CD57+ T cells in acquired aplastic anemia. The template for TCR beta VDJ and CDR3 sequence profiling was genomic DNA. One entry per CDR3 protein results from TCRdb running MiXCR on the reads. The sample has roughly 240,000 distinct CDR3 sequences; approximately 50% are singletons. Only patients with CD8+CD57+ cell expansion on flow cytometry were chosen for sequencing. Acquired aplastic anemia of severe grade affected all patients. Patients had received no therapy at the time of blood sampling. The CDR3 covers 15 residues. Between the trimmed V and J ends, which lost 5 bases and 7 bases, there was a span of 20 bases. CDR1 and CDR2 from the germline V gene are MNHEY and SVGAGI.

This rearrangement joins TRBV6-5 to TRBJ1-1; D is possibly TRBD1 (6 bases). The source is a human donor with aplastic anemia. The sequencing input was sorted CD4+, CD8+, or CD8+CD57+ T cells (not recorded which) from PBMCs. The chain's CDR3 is CASSDGGHLLREAFF. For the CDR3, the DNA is TGTGCCAGCAGTGACGGGGGACACCTTTTGCGTGAAGCTTTCTTT.